This TCR beta chain stems from a study of cytomegalovirus exposure and HLA in healthy donors. V shed 7 bases and J shed 0 bases, with 15 bases lying between them. Germline values: CDR1 SNHLY, CDR2 FYNNEI. The CDR3 extends over 16 amino acids. Points from the study as a whole: By HLA locus, TCR association rates varied in a later analysis, with DRB1 showing the most and HLA-C the fewest.

A multiplex PCR was run with 60 Vbeta primers and 13 Jbeta primers. Method: immunoSEQ multiplex PCR; TCRdb's copy keeps in-frame clones and lacks some. Of 89,000 or so clones detected, around 80% appear once; the ten largest clones hold over 9.5%. Worth noting for this clone: The antigen is unknown.

This clonotype originated in a man aged 18 to 30 in good health and CMV-seropositive. Sequencing was performed on PBMCs. The rearrangement links TRBV2 to TRBJ1-4; the D is unclear. This CDR3 is CASTDIPGSTNEKLFF. In DNA form, the CDR3 reads TGTGCCAGCACCGATATTCCAGGATCAACTAATGAAAAACTGTTTTTT.